The 2 T cell receptor beta chains below were found in one sample sequenced in a study of cytomegalovirus exposure and HLA in healthy donors. Vbeta (60) and Jbeta (13) primers were used in the PCR. The protocol was immunoSEQ multiplex PCR, while the TCRdb copy is restricted to in-frame clones and leaves out a portion. The sample lists about 140,000 clones, roughly 80% occurring once. Sequenced sample: PBMCs. The receptors come from a man in his late teens or twenties in good health and CMV-seronegative.

This chain joins TRBV27 and TRBJ2-7, with D perhaps matching TRBD2 (6 bases). Between the trimmed V and J ends, which lost 6 bases and 7 bases, there was a span of 19 bases. Germline values: CDR1 MNHEY, CDR2 SMNVEV (reference sequence). The CDR3 sequence is 14 residues long. The CDR3 region has the DNA TGTGCCAGCAGCCCCAGCGGGTGGTGGGAGGAGCAGTACTTC. Its translation: CASSPSGWWEEQYF.

The J gene is TRBJ2-5, the V gene TRBV5-1, with 9 bases fitting TRBD2. From germline, CDR1 is SGHRS and CDR2 YFSETQ. With 3 bases clipped from V and 4 bases from J, the junction kept 10 bases outside the gene matches. This CDR3 is 16 amino acids long. Here the CDR3 DNA reads TGCGCCAGCAGCTCCGGGGCGGGGGGGCTCACAGAGACCCAGTACTTC. Encoded protein: CASSSGAGGLTETQYF. Variable domain in full (rest from reference TRBV5-1 and TRBJ2-5): KAGVTQTPRYLIKTRGQQVTLSCSPISGHRSVSWYQQTPGQGLQFLFEYFSETQRNKGNFPGRFSGRQFSNSRSEMNVSTLELGDSALYLCASSSGAGGLTETQYFGPGTRLLVL.